This is a list of T cell receptor beta chains from one sample in a study of T-cell reconstitution after alpha-beta-depleted transplantation in children. TCRdb called the PCR reads again in MiXCR, with one record for every CDR3 protein. The sample records about 460,000 distinct CDR3 sequences, about an eighth being singletons. The material sequenced was PBMCs, mostly from graft donor cells, taken 180 days after TCRalphabeta/CD19-depleted stem cell transplant. These receptors were obtained from a female patient aged 2-10 years who had a stem cell transplant for aplastic anemia, so the T cells may come from the graft donor. CDR3s include the opening cysteine and the closing phenylalanine or tryptophan. A D gene is named only where the DNA matches it firmly. The size of a clone is reported for some rows only, either as once, few or many, or as a class for expanded clones.

- TRBJ1-1 TRBV18 - TGTGCCAGCTCACCCGAGTACACTGAAGCTTTCTTT CASSPEYTEAFF
TRBD1 TRBJ1-2 TRBV28 few TGTGCCAACGGACAGGAGGGTTATGGCTACACCTTC CANGQEGYGYTF
- TRBJ1-1 TRBV18 - TGTGCCAGCTCACCACTTGAGGGGTGGGTCACTGAAGCTTTCTTT CASSPLEGWVTEAFF
- TRBJ2-1 TRBV5-6 many TGTGCCAGCAGCTTGGGAGGCAGGCGGGAGCAGTTCTTC CASSLGGRREQFF
TRBD1 TRBJ2-7 TRBV29-1 few TGCAGCGTTGAAGCGACAGGGACCTCCTACGAGCAGTACTTC CSVEATGTSYEQYF
- TRBJ1-2 TRBV28 - TGTGCCAGCAGCCAACAGGGAAGCGGCTACACCTTC CASSQQGSGYTF
- TRBJ2-2 TRBV19 - TGTGCCAGTAGTATCTGGACACCACCTTTTCCGAACACCGGGGAGCTGTTTTTT CASSIWTPPFPNTGELFF
- TRBJ2-3 TRBV25-1 - TGTGCCAGCAGTGTGTCTAGCACAGATACGCAGTATTTT CASSVSSTDTQYF
TRBD2 TRBJ2-1 TRBV9 few TGTGCCAGCAGCGTAGGGGAGGGATTCCCCTCCTACAATGAGCAGTTCTTC CASSVGEGFPSYNEQFF
TRBD2 TRBJ2-1 TRBV5-1 - TGCGCCAGCAGCAGAGACGGCGGGAGGGCCCTAGTCAATGAGCAGTTCTTC CASSRDGGRALVNEQFF
- TRBJ2-1 TRBV25-1 - TGTGCCAGCAGTGAATATAGGGGGGGTGAGCAGTTCTTC CASSEYRGGEQFF
TRBD2 TRBJ2-3 TRBV9 - TGTGCCAGCAGCGTAGGACTAGCGGGAGCAGGGGATACGCAGTATTTT CASSVGLAGAGDTQYF
- TRBJ2-2 TRBV25-1 few TGTGCCAGCAGTGTCTTTGGGGGGGCGGGAAGGAGTGGTAGAGAAAACACCGGGGAGCTGTTTTTT CASSVFGGAGRSGRENTGELFF
TRBD2 TRBJ2-1 TRBV5-1 - TGCGCCGGCAGAGACTTAGCGGGTCACAATGAGCAGTTCTTC CAGRDLAGHNEQFF
TRBD2 TRBJ2-1 TRBV6-2/TRBV6-3 few TGTGCCAGCAGCCGAAAGCGGGATACCTACAATGAGCAGTTCTTC CASSRKRDTYNEQFF
- TRBJ1-4 TRBV7-8 many TGTGCCAGCAGCCTCCGCCCAGGAAGGCGACGAAAACTGTTTTTT CASSLRPGRRRKLFF
- TRBJ2-7 TRBV20-1 - TGCAGTGCTAGATACGGAGGCTACGAGCAGTACTTC CSARYGGYEQYF